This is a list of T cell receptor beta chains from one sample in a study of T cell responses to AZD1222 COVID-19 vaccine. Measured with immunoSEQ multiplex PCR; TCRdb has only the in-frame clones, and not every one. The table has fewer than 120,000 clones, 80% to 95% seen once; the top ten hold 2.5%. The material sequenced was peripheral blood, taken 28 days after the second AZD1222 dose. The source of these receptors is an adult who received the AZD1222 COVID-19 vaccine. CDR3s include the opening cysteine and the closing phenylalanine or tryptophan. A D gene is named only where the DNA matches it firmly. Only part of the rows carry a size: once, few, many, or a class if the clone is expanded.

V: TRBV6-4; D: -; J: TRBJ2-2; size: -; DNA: TGTGCCAGCAGTGACTCGGTTTTCGGGTCCGGGGAGCTGTTTTTT; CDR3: CASSDSVFGSGELFF
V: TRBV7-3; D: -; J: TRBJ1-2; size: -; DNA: TGTGCCAGCAGCTTAAATCCCGGGCACACCCCCGGCTACACCTTC; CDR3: CASSLNPGHTPGYTF
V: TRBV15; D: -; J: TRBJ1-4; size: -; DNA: TGTGCCACCAGCAGAGATGATGTGGGTGAAAAACTGTTTTTT; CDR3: CATSRDDVGEKLFF
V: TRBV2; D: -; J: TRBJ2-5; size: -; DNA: TGTGCCAGCACAGCAGGGGTGGGTGAGACCCAGTACTTC; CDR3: CASTAGVGETQYF
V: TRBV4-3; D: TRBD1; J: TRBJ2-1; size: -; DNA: TGCGCCAGCAGCCTTCGGACAGGAGACAATGAGCAGTTCTTC; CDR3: CASSLRTGDNEQFF
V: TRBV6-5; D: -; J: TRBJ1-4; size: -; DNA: TGTGCCAGCAGTTCCACAGAGGATGAAAAACTGTTTTTT; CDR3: CASSSTEDEKLFF
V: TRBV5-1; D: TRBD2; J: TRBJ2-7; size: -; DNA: TGCGCCAGCAGCTTTTTGTGGCGGGGGGCGTCCTACGAGCAGTACTTC; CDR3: CASSFLWRGASYEQYF
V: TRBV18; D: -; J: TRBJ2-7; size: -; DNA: TGTGCCAGCTCACCACAACTAGGGCAGCCCCTGGGCGAGCAGTACTTC; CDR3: CASSPQLGQPLGEQYF
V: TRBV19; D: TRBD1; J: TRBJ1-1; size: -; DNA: TGTGCCAGTACTCAATCGGGACAGGGAGGAACTGAAGCTTTCTTT; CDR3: CASTQSGQGGTEAFF
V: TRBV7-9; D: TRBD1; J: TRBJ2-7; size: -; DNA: TGTGCCAGCAGCTTAGCTGCAGGGGGCGAGCAGTACTTC; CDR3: CASSLAAGGEQYF
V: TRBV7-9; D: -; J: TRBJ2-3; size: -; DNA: TGTGCCAGCAGCTTGGGGGTCGGACAGAAATTTAGCACAGATACGCAGTATTTT; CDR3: CASSLGVGQKFSTDTQYF
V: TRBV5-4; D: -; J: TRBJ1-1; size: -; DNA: TGTGCCAGCAGCTTGCGTGACAAGCTGAACACTGAAGCTTTCTTT; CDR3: CASSLRDKLNTEAFF
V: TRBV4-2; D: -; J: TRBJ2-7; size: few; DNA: TGTGCCAGCAGCCAAGTCGGTCAGACTTACGAGCAGTACTTC; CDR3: CASSQVGQTYEQYF
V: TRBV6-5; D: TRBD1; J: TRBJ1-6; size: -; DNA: TGTGCCAGCAGCCTAAGACAGGGGGCTGCTTCACCCCTCCACTTT; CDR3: CASSLRQGAASPLHF
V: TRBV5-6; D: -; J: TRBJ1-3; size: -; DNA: TGTGCCAGCTCCCCAGGGGCTGGAAACACCATATATTTT; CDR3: CASSPGAGNTIYF
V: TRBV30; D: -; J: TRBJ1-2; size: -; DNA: TGTGCCTGGAGGCCGCCAGAACAGGGAGCCTATGGCTACACCTTC; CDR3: CAWRPPEQGAYGYTF
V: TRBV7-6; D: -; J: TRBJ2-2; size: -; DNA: TGTGCCAGCAGCCCTCAGGCGAGCACCGGGGAGCTGTTTTTT; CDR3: CASSPQASTGELFF
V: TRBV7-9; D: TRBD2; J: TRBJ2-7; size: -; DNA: TGTGCCAGCAGCCAAAGACTAGCGGGGGTTCGGGCCTACGAGCAGTACTTC; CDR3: CASSQRLAGVRAYEQYF
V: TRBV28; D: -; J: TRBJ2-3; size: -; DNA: TGTGCCAGCAGTTTAGGCGGGCAGGGATTATACGGAAATACGCAGTATTTT; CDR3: CASSLGGQGLYGNTQYF
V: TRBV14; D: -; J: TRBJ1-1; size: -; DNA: TGTGCCAGCAGCCAAACCCTTGACGCAGGGGAAGCTTTCTTT; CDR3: CASSQTLDAGEAFF
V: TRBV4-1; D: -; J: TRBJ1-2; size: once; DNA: TGCGCCAGCAGCCAAGATTCCCAGAGGGTCACCTTC; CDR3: CASSQDSQRVTF
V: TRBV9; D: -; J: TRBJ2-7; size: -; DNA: TGTGCCAGCAGCTCCCGGGGGACAGAAGCCTACGAGCAGTACTTC; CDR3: CASSSRGTEAYEQYF
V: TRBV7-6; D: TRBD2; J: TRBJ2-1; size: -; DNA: TGTGCCAGCAGCCTGACTAGCCCTACCTACAATGAGCAGTTCTTC; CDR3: CASSLTSPTYNEQFF
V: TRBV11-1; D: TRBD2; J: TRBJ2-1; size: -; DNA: TGTGCCACCGCGACTAGCGGTTGGACCAATGAGCAGTTCTTC; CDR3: CATATSGWTNEQFF
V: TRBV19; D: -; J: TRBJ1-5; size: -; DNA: TGTGCCAGTGCAGACAGGTTCAATCAGCCCCAGCATTTT; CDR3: CASADRFNQPQHF
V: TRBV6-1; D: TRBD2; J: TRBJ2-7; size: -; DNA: TGTGCCAGCAGTGAACCGGGGGGAGGGAAGTACGAGCAGTACTTC; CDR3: CASSEPGGGKYEQYF
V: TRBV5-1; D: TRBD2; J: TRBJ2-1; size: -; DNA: TGCGCCAGCAGCCGAGGGCTAGCGGGGGGTTGGTCCTACAATGAGCAGTTCTTC; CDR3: CASSRGLAGGWSYNEQFF
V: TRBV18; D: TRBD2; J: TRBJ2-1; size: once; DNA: TGTGCCAGCTCTCGTAGCGGGGGTTCCTACAATGAGCAGTTCTTC; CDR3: CASSRSGGSYNEQFF
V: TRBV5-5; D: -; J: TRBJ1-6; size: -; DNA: TGTGCCAGCAGGAATGGACAGCCCAACAATTCACCCCTCCACTTT; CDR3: CASRNGQPNNSPLHF
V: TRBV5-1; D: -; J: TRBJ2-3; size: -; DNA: TGCGCCAGCAAGCCCGTGGGGGGCACAGATACGCAGTATTTT; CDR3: CASKPVGGTDTQYF
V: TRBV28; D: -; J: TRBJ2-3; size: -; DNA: TGTGCCAGCAGTTTATCCTCGTGGACTCGCCCCACAGATACGCAGTATTTT; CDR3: CASSLSSWTRPTDTQYF
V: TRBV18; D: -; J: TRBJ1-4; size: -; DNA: TGTGCCAGCTCACCTGACAGCGCAACTAATGAAAAACTGTTTTTT; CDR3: CASSPDSATNEKLFF
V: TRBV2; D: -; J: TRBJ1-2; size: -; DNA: TGTGCCAGCAGTGAAGGGCCCGGCTATGGCTACACCTTC; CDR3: CASSEGPGYGYTF
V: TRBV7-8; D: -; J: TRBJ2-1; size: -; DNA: TGTGCCAGCAGCCCACAGGGGGGGGCGTACAATGAGCAGTTCTTC; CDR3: CASSPQGGAYNEQFF
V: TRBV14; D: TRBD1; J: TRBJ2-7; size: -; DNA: TGTGCCAGCAGCCAAGTACCAGGGGGAGAGCAGTACTTC; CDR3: CASSQVPGGEQYF
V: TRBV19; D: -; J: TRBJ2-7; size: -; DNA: TGTGCCAGTAGTATAGGGCGGATATTCTACGAGCAGTACTTC; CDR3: CASSIGRIFYEQYF
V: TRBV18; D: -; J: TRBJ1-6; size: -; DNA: TGTGCCAGCTCACCAGCAGGGTGGAATTCACCCCTCCACTTT; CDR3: CASSPAGWNSPLHF
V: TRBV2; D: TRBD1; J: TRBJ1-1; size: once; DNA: TGTGCCAGCACCCGACAGGGGGCGATGAACACTGAAGCTTTCTTT; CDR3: CASTRQGAMNTEAFF
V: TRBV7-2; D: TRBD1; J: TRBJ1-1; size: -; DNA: TGTGCCAGCAGCTTAGCCGGGACAGGGGTTACTGAAGCTTTCTTT; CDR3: CASSLAGTGVTEAFF
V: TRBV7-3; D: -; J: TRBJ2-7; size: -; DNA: TGTGCCAGCAGCTTATCCCCGGACACCTCCTACGAGCAGTACTTC; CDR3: CASSLSPDTSYEQYF
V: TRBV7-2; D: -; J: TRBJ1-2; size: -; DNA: TGTGCCAGCAGCTTAGTCATTCGTAACTATGGCTACACCTTC; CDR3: CASSLVIRNYGYTF
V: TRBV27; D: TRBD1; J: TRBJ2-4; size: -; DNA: TGTGCCAGCAGTTCCAACGACAGGGTCCCCCTGTACTTC; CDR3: CASSSNDRVPLYF
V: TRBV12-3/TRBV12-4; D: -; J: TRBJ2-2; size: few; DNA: TGTGCCAGCAGGTCGGGAGAGGCTCTGTTTTTT; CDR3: CASRSGEALFF
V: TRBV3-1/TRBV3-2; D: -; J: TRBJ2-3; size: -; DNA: TGTGCCAGCAGCCAGGCCGGCACAGATACGCAGTATTTT; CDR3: CASSQAGTDTQYF
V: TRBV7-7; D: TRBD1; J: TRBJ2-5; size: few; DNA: TGTGCTAGCAGCTTAGGTGCTGGCAGGGGGCGGGGAGAGACCCAGTACTTC; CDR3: CASSLGAGRGRGETQYF
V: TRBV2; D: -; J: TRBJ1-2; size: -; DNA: TGTGCCAGCAGTGGGACCTACACCTTC; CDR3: CASSGTYTF
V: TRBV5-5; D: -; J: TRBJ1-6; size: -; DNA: TGTGCCAGCAGCTTGGTGCGGAATAATTCACCCCTCCACTTT; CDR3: CASSLVRNNSPLHF
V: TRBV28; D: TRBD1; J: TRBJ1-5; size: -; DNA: TGTGCCAGCAGTTTGGCCGGGACAGGGGGGCTGGGAGGTCAGCCCCAGCATTTT; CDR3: CASSLAGTGGLGGQPQHF
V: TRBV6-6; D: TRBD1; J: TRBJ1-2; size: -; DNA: TGTGCCAGCAAAAAAGGGACAGTGGGCTATGGCTACACCTTC; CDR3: CASKKGTVGYGYTF
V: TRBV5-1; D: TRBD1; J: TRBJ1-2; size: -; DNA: TGCGCCAGCAGCTGGGGACAGTCGGGCTATGGCTACACCTTC; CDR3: CASSWGQSGYGYTF
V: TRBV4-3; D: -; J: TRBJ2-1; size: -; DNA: TGCGCCAGCAGCCAAGATAAGGCAGCCTACAATGAGCAGTTCTTC; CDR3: CASSQDKAAYNEQFF
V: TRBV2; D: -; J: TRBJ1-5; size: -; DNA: TGTGCCAGCAGCCGGGACGGGAGCAATCAGCCCCAGCATTTT; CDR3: CASSRDGSNQPQHF
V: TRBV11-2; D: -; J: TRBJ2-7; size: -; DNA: TGTGCCAGCAGCTTAGTGGGGGACGAGCAGTACTTC; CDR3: CASSLVGDEQYF
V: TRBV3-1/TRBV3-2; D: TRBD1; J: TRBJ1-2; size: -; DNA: TGTGCCAGCAGCCGGACAGGGGAAGGCTATGGCTACACCTTC; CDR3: CASSRTGEGYGYTF